This T cell receptor (beta chain) was found in a study of blood T cell repertoires in COVID-19. Some clones are missing from TCRdb's copy, which holds only in-frame ones; the method was immunoSEQ multiplex PCR. The sample includes around 100,000 clones, roughly 80% of them seen just once. V was clipped by 5 bases and J by 3 bases, with 15 bases between them. This CDR3 spans 14 amino acids. The germline V gene has CDR1 SGHRS and CDR2 YFSETQ. Material for sequencing was peripheral blood. The chain couples TRBV5-1 to TRBJ2-7, with a weak D call TRBD1 (6 bases). This sequence originates from a man between 65 and 85 years old with active or convalescent COVID-19. CDR3: CASRQAGDNYEQYF. The CDR3 DNA reads as TGCGCCAGCAGGCAAGCAGGGGACAACTACGAGCAGTACTTC.